The TCR beta chain described here comes from a study of T cells in Graves' hyperthyroidism and ophthalmopathy. Points from the study as a whole: The model identified upcoming ophthalmopathy a median approximately six months ahead of onset.

RNA transcripts served as the template for amplifying TCR beta CDR3 regions. Using the HTBI primer set, a first-round RT-PCR was run on the TCR CDR3. Each CDR3 protein is one row after TCRdb ran MiXCR on the multiplex PCR reads. The table records 700,000 to 850,000 distinct CDR3 sequences, about a third of them present only once. A few counts support this clonotype. Its cognate antigen is unknown. In germline, CDR1 is MNHNS, CDR2 SASEGT. V was cut by 4 bases and J by 2 bases, with 20 bases left in between. The CDR3 length is 17 residues. This sequence originates from a woman aged 40 to 55 with Graves' hyperthyroidism. This chain connects TRBV6-1 to TRBJ1-1, with D hard to call. Sequenced input: blood. The CDR3 is CASSGPRAAGSNTEAFF. The CDR3, as DNA: TGTGCCAGCAGTGGCCCACGCGCGGCTGGGAGTAACACTGAAGCTTTCTTT.